This T cell receptor beta chain comes out of a study of T cell responses to AZD1222 COVID-19 vaccine. Whole-study results and caveats: CD4 TCRs associated with vaccination spanned spike, dominating at 160-218 and 743-854.

This clone showed up just once. Its antigen is not known. TCRdb's table, derived via immunoSEQ multiplex PCR, lists solely in-frame clones and lacks some. The repertoire holds about 92,000 clones, with roughly 93% as singletons. V lost 5 bases, J lost 4 bases, and 7 bases stayed unmatched. The CDR3 runs 14 residues. Looked up from germline, CDR1 is SGHTA and CDR2 is FQGTGA. This receptor was taken from an adult in good health. Sequences were derived from peripheral blood, sampled on day 0 of AZD1222 vaccination. The chain has TRBV7-3 and TRBJ2-7; 8 bases match TRBD1. CDR3 bases: TGTGCCAGCAGCATAGACAGGGGAATGTACGAGCAGTACTTC. Translated, it gives CASSIDRGMYEQYF. Looking up the rest from reference TRBV7-3 and TRBJ2-7 gives the full variable domain: GAGVSQTPSNKVTEKGKYVELRCDPISGHTALYWYRQSLGQGPEFLIYFQGTGAADDSGLPNDRFFAVRPEGSVSTLKIQRTERGDSAVYLCASSIDRGMYEQYFGPGTRLTVT.